This TCR beta chain was identified in a study of a mutant IDH1 vaccine in newly diagnosed glioma. Concerning this clone itself: What it binds is not known.

Clones were read by immunoSEQ multiplex PCR, and TCRdb kept only the in-frame ones, dropping some. The sample holds roughly 32,000 clones, 79% seen once. Time point noted: week 35, safety follow-up. Topical imiquimod was applied with each vaccine dose, which held 300 ug of mutant IDH1 20-mer peptide. Trimming took 4 bases from V and 7 from J; bases not matched to a gene: 9. The CDR3 consists of 15 residues. CDR1 and CDR2 from the germline V gene are MNHNS and SASEGT. The J gene is TRBJ2-1, the V gene TRBV6-1, with 8 bases lining up with TRBD1. The TCR was taken from a woman aged 25 to 45 with glioma. Some clones in this sample may be carry-over from other donors' samples. The sample consisted of PBMCs, taken from a glioma patient whose treatment included an IDH1 peptide vaccine. Here the CDR3 DNA reads TGTGCCAGCAGTGTGGGCAGGGGGCTTGGTAATGAGCAGTTCTTC. This sequence encodes CASSVGRGLGNEQFF.